The clone carrying this T cell receptor beta chain was seen a single time. The sample belongs to a study of blood T cell repertoires in COVID-19. Study overall: The United States, Italy and Spain supplied acute and convalescent COVID-19 samples. Sources were T cells, B-cell-depleted T cells, or PBMCs; the material itself was cDNA or gDNA.

Original analysis: How many nucleated cells were present was estimated from reference gene primer amplification. TCRdb keeps only in-frame clones here, not all; method: immunoSEQ multiplex PCR. V, J and clone size are taken as reported in that table, and D and trimming were inferred from the DNA itself. The sample lists about 480,000 clones, 89% occurring once. Followed over time, Seattle patients had been enrolled while infection was active. The source is a man between 18 and 29 years old with COVID-19, enrolled during active disease. The specimen sequenced was peripheral blood.

The chain's CDR3 is CASSATSGGQETQYF. The DNA of the CDR3 is TGTGCCAGCAGCGCTACTAGCGGGGGGCAAGAGACCCAGTACTTC. The rearrangement uses TRBV5-4 and TRBJ2-5, with 12 bases fitting TRBD2. The trim removed 4 bases at V and 2 bases at J, leaving 3 bases unmatched. The CDR3 consists of 15 residues. Germline V CDR1 and CDR2: SGHNT, YYREEE (reference sequence).